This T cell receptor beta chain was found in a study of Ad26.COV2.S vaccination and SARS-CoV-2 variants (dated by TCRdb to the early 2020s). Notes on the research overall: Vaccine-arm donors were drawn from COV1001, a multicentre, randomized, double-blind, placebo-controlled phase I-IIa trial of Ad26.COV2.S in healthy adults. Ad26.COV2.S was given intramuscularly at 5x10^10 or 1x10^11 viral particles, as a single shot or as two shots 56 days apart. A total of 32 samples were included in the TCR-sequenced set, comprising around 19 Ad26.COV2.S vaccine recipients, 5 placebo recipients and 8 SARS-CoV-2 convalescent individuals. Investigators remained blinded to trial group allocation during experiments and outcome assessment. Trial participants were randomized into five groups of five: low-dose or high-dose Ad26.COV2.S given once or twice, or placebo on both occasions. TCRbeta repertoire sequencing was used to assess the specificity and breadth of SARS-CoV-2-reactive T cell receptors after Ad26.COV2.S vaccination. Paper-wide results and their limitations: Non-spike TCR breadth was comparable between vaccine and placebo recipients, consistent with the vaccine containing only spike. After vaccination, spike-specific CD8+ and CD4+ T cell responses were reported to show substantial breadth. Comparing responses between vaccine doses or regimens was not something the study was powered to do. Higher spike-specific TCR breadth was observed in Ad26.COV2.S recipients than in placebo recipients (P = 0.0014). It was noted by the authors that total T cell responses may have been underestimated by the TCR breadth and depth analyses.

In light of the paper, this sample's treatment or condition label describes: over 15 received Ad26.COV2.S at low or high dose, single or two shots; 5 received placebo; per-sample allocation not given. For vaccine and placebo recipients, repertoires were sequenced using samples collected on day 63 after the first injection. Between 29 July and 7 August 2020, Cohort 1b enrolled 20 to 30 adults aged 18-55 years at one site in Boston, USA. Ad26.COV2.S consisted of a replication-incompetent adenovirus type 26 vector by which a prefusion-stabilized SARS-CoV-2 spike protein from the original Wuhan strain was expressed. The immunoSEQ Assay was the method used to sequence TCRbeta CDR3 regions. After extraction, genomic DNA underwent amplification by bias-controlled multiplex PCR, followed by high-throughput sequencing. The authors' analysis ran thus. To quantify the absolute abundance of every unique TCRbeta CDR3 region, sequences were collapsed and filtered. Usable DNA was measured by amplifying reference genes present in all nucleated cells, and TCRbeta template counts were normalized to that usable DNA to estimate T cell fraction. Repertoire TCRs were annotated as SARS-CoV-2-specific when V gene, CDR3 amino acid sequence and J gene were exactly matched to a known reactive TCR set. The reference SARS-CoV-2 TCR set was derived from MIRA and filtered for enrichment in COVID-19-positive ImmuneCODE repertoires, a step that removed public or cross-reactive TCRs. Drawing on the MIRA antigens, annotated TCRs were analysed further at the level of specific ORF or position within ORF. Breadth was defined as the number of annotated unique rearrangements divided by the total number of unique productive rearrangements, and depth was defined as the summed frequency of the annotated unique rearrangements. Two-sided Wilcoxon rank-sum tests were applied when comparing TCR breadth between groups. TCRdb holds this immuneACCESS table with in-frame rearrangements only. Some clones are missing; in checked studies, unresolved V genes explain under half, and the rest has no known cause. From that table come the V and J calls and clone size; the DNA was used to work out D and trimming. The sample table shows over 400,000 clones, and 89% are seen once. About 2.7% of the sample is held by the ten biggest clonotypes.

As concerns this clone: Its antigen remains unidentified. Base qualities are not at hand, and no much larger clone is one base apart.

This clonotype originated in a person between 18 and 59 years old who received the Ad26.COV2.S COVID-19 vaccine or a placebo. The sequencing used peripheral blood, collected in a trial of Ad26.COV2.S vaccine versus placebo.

The DNA sequence is TGTGCCAGCAGCGCCCAGGGGGGGCGCACAGATACGCAGTATTTT. This gives the protein CASSAQGGRTDTQYF. This sequence uses TRBV7-3 and TRBJ2-3; the D element might be TRBD1 or TRBD2, as each aligns at 7 bases. The CDR1 and CDR2 encoded by the germline V gene are SGHTA and FQGTGA. The CDR3 runs 15 residues from the cysteine to the phenylalanine. Only the CDR3 part of the read is kept: 45 bases, read in frame from the first base. The V end loses 5 bases and the J end loses 1 base, and a stretch of 13 bases separates them.